At least ten counts were recorded for the clone carrying this T cell receptor (beta chain). TCRdb redid the calling of the 5' RACE reads with MiXCR, one entry per CDR3 protein. The sample yields roughly 20,000 distinct CDR3 sequences, 15% to 20% seen once. The sample originates from a study of neurological immune-mediated disorders. The CDR3 contains 14 residues. V was clipped by 4 bases and J by 0 bases, with 9 bases between them. Germline lookup yields CDR1 MNHNS and CDR2 SASEGT. The V and J genes are TRBV6-1 and TRBJ1-1; D not certain. The sequence was obtained from a woman younger than 35 with multiple sclerosis. The sequenced sample consisted of CD8+ T cells from blood. The CDR3 region has the DNA TGTGCCAGCAGTGTATCTGGGTTGAACACTGAAGCTTTCTTT. Translated, it gives CASSVSGLNTEAFF.